This T cell receptor beta chain stems from a study of human T cells and chemical hapten exposure. Looking at the study overall: Sensitization applied 2% DPC to 2 cm by 2 cm of upper inner arm skin. Upper-back patches of 0.01% DPC were read at 6 days. Whole-study results and caveats: Counts of TCRs above 1 in 1000 frequency stayed unchanged with DPC sensitization.

Time point reported: pre-sensitization, week 0. Treatment of the sample: therapeutic diphenylcyclopropenone sensitization with weekly scalp DPC. Every donor had alopecia and was 18 to 70 years old; all were suitable for DPC. From the RACE reads, TCRdb called clonotypes with MiXCR, one entry per CDR3 protein. The table lists more than 250,000 distinct CDR3 sequences, about 9% of them singletons. This clonotype was seen only a few times. Its specificity is unknown. This receptor was identified in a woman aged 40 to 49 with alopecia areata. Some clones in this sample may be carry-over from other donors' samples. Sequences were derived from whole blood, sampled in connection with sensitization to the hapten diphenylcyclopropenone (DPC).

The CDR3 loop reads CATSDALATLAGGTDTQYF. The CDR3 bases are TGTGCCACCAGTGATGCCCTTGCTACCCTAGCGGGAGGGACAGATACGCAGTATTTT. J is TRBJ2-3 and V is TRBV24-1; 12 bases match TRBD2. The CDR3 covers 19 residues. In germline, CDR1 is KGHDR, CDR2 SFDVKD. Trimming at V came to 3 bases and at J to 3 bases, leaving 12 bases not matched to a gene.